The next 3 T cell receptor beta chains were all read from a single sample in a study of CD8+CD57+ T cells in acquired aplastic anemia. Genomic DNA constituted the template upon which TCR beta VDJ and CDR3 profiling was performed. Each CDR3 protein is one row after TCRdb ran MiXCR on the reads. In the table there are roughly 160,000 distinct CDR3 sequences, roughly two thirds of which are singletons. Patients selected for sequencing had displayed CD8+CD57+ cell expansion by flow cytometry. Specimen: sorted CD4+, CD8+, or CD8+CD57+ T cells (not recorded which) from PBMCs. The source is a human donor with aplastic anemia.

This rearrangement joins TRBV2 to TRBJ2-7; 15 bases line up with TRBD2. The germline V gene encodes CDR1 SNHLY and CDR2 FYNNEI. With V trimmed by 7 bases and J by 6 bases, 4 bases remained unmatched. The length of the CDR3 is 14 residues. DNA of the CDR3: TGTGCCAGCAATGGACTAGCGGGGGGGGGCGAGCAGTACTTC. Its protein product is CASNGLAGGGEQYF. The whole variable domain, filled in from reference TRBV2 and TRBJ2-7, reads EPEVTQTPSHQVTQMGQEVILRCVPISNHLYFYWYRQILGQKVEFLVSFYNNEISEKSEIFDDQFSVERPDGSNFTLKIRSTKLEDSAMYFCASNGLAGGGEQYFGPGTRLTVT.

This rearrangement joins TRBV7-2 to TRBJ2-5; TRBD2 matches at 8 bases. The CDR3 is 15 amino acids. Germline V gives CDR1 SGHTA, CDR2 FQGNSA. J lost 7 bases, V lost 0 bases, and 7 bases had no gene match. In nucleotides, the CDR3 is TGTGCCAGCAGCTTAGCCCCCGGGGGGGCGGGGACCCAGTACTTC. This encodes CASSLAPGGAGTQYF.

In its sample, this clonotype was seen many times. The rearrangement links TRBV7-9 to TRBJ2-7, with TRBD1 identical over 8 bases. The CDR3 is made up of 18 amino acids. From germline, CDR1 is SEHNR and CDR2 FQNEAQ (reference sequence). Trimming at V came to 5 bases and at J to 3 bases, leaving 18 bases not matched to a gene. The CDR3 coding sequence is TGTGCCAGCAGCACCGTTGAAACCGGGACAGGAGATTTCTACGAGCAGTACTTC. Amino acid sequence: CASSTVETGTGDFYEQYF.